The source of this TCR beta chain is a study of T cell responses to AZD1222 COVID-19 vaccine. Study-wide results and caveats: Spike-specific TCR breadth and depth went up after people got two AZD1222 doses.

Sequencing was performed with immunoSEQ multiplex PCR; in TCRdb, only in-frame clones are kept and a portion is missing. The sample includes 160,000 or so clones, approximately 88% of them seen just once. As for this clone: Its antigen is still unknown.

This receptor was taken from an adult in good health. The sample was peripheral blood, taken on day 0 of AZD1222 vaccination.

The CDR3 region is CASSLANQGSRGYTF. CDR3 bases: TGTGCCAGCAGCTTGGCCAACCAGGGGTCGAGGGGCTACACCTTC. The J gene is TRBJ1-2, the V gene TRBV5-6; maybe TRBD1 (6 bases). The CDR3 contains 15 residues. The V end lost 0 bases, the J end lost 8 bases, and 17 bases lay between the germline ends. CDR1 is SGHDT and CDR2 is YYEEEE in the germline V gene.